This T cell receptor (beta chain) was identified in a study of T cell responses to AZD1222 COVID-19 vaccine. The study, taken as a whole, reports: Spike-specific TCR breadth and depth went up after people got two AZD1222 doses. White British donors predominated, females outnumbered males, and clonal diversity was possibly underestimated.

V was trimmed by 0 bases and J by 6 bases, leaving 16 bases between them. CDR1 and CDR2 (germline): SGHRS, YFSETQ. The CDR3 runs to 16 residues. As to this clone: Its matching antigen is unknown.

Only in-frame clones appear in the TCRdb table, and some are missing; sequencing was by immunoSEQ multiplex PCR. Of roughly 200,000 clones in the sample, roughly nine tenths are singletons; the top ten hold 1.7%. This chain joins TRBV5-1 and TRBJ2-1; D possibly corresponds to TRBD1 (6 bases). This sequence was found in an adult who received the AZD1222 COVID-19 vaccine. Sequencing was performed on peripheral blood, taken 28 days after the second AZD1222 dose. CDR3: CASSLGGQGSVNEQFF. The CDR3 nucleotides are TGCGCCAGCAGCTTGGGAGGGCAGGGGTCCGTCAATGAGCAGTTCTTC.